One sample yielded the 5 T cell receptor beta chains listed below, sequenced in a study of CD8 T cells in Susac syndrome. RNA totalling roughly 0.45 to 1 ug underwent reverse transcription with random hexamers. TCRdb redid the calling of the immunoSEQ multiplex PCR reads with MiXCR, one entry per CDR3 protein. The sample has 150,000 to 160,000 distinct CDR3 sequences, roughly 96% seen once; the top ten hold 0.13% to 0.15%. Sequencing was done on a sample of CD8+ T cells from PBMCs. These receptors were obtained from a human donor with multiple sclerosis.

This sequence joins TRBV13 and TRBJ2-7, with D possibly TRBD2 on 6 matching bases. Germline CDR1 PRHDT, CDR2 FYEKMQ (reference sequence). There are 14 residues in the CDR3. The V end lost 5 bases, the J end lost 5 bases, and 16 bases lay between the germline ends. CDR3 in DNA: TGTGCCAGCAGCCAGATGGGGGGTGGGGACGAGCAGTACTTC. Its protein is CASSQMGGGDEQYF.

The chain is built from TRBV3-1 and TRBJ1-2, with D possibly TRBD1 on 5 matching bases. V lost 1 base to trimming and J lost 4 bases, with 10 bases between them. The CDR3 spans 14 residues. From germline, CDR1 is LGHDT and CDR2 YNNKEL (reference sequence). The CDR3 nucleotides read TGTGCCAGCAGCCAAGGGGGCACAGCCTATGGCTACACCTTC. Translated, it gives CASSQGGTAYGYTF.

V gene TRBV6-1 combines with J gene TRBJ1-5; 7 bases are a match to TRBD1. The CDR3 extends over 14 amino acids. With V trimmed by 6 bases and J by 5 bases, 7 bases remained unmatched. The germline V gene has CDR1 MNHNS and CDR2 SASEGT. In DNA form, the CDR3 reads TGTGCCAGCAGCTTCGACAGGGTGGATCAGCCCCAGCATTTT. Protein product: CASSFDRVDQPQHF.

The V gene is TRBV11-2, the J gene TRBJ2-7; TRBD2 matches at 13 bases. The trim removed 4 bases at V and 6 bases at J, leaving 9 bases unmatched. CDR1 SGHAT and CDR2 FQNNGV come from the germline V gene. This CDR3 comprises 16 residues. The chain's CDR3 is CASSSRTSGGRGEQYF. The CDR3 nucleotides read TGTGCCAGCAGCTCCCGGACTAGCGGGGGCCGGGGCGAGCAGTACTTC.

DNA of the CDR3: TGCAGCGTTGAAACCACAGGGGTAATGGGAAACACTGAAGCTTTCTTT. It is translated as CSVETTGVMGNTEAFF. The V and J genes are TRBV29-1 and TRBJ1-1; 7 bases match TRBD1. With V trimmed by 2 bases and J by 2 bases, 11 bases remained unmatched. This CDR3 is built from 16 residues. CDR1 is SQVTM, CDR2 ANQGSEA, per germline.